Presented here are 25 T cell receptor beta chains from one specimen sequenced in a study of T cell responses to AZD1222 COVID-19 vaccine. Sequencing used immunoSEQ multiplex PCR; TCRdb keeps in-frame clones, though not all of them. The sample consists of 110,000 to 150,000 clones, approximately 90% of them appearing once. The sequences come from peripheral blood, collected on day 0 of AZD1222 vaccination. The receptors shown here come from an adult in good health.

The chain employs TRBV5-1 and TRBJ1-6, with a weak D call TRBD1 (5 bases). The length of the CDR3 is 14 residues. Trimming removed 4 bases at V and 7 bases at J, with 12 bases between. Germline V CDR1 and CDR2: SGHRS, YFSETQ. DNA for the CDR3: TGCGCCAGCAGCCTTCGGGGCGGGAATTCACCCCTCCACTTT. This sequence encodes CASSLRGGNSPLHF.

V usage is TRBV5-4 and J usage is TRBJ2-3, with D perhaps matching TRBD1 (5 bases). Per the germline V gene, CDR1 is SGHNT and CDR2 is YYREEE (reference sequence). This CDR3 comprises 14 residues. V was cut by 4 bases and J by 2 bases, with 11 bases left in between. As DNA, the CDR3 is TGTGCCAGCAGCCAGAGGACATACACAGATACGCAGTATTTT. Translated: CASSQRTYTDTQYF.

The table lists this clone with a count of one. CDR3 in amino acids: CASSPGWEYNEQFF. In nucleotides, the CDR3 is TGCGCCAGCTCGCCCGGCTGGGAGTACAATGAGCAGTTCTTC. The rearrangement uses TRBV4-1 and TRBJ2-1, with D possibly TRBD2 on 5 matching bases. The CDR3 totals 14 residues. The V gene lost 8 bases and the J gene lost 4 bases, with 15 bases spanning the gap. The V gene's germline CDR1 is MGHRA and CDR2 YSYEKL.

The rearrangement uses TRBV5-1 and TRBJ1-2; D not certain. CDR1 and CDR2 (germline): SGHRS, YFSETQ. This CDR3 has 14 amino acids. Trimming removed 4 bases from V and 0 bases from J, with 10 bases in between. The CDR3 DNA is TGCGCCAGCAGCCCCCAGTGGGCTAACTATGGCTACACCTTC. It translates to CASSPQWANYGYTF.

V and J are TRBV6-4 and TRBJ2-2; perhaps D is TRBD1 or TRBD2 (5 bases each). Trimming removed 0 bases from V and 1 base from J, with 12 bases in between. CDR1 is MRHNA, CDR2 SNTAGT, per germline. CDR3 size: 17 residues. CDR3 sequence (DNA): TGTGCCAGCAGTGACTCGTATGAGGGGCGGAACACCGGGGAGCTGTTTTTT. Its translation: CASSDSYEGRNTGELFF.

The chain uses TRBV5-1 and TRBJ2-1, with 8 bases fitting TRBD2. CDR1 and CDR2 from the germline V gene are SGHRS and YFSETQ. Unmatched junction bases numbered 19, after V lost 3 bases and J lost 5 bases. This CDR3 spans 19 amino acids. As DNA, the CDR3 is TGCGCCAGCAGCTGGGGGGTGGCTAGCGGGTATTACGTTCACAATGAGCAGTTCTTC. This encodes CASSWGVASGYYVHNEQFF.

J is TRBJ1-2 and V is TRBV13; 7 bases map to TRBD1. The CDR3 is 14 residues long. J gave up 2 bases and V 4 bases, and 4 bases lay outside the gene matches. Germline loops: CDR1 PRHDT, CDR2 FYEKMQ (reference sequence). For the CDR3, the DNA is TGTGCCAGCAGCTGGCGGGACAGCAACTATGGCTACACCTTC. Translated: CASSWRDSNYGYTF. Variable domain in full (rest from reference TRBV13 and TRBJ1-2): AAGVIQSPRHLIKEKRETATLKCYPIPRHDTVYWYQQGPGQDPQFLISFYEKMQSDKGSIPDRFSAQQFSDYHSELNMSSLELGDSALYFCASSWRDSNYGYTFGSGTRLTVV.

The DNA for the CDR3 is TGTGCCAGCTCAACTTGGACTAGCGGGAGGATAAGTGAGCAGTTCTTC. It codes for CASSTWTSGRISEQFF. V is TRBV18 and J is TRBJ2-1; 14 bases are a match to TRBD2. The V gene's germline CDR1 is KGHSH and CDR2 LQKENI. The V and J ends lost 5 bases and 9 bases, in that order; junction bases with no gene match: 9. This CDR3 spans 16 amino acids.

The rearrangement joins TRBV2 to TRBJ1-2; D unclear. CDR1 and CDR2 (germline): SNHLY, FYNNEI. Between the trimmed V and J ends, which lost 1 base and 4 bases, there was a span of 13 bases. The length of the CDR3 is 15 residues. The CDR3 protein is CASSEVGSPGYGYTF. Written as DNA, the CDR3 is TGTGCCAGCAGTGAAGTGGGTTCCCCCGGCTATGGCTACACCTTC.

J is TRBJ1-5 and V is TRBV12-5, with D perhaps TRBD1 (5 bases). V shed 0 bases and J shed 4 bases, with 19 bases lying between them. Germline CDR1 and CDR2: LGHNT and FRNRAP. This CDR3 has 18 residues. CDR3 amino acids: CASGLVRGTGIGNQPQHF. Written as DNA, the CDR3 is TGTGCTAGTGGTTTGGTAAGGGGCACAGGAATCGGTAATCAGCCCCAGCATTTT.

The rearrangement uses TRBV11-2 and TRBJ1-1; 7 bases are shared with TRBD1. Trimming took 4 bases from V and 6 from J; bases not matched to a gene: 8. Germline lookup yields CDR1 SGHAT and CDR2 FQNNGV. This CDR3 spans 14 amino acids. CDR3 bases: TGTGCCAGCAGCTCCACGACAGGGTTCGCTGAAGCTTTCTTT. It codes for CASSSTTGFAEAFF.

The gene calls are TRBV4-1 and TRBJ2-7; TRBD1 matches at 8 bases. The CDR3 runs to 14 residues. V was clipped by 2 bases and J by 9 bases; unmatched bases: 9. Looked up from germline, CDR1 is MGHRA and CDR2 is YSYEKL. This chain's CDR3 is CASSQPDRGHLQYF. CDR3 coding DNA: TGCGCCAGCAGCCAACCCGACAGGGGCCACCTGCAGTACTTC.

The CDR3 region is CASSPSSTVNYGYTF. The CDR3 DNA reads as TGTGCCAGCAGTCCTTCCTCGACAGTGAACTATGGCTACACCTTC. The chain employs TRBV6-5 and TRBJ1-2, with D perhaps matching TRBD1 (5 bases). Trimming removed 5 bases at V and 2 bases at J, with 15 bases between. The germline V gene has CDR1 MNHEY and CDR2 SVGAGI. The CDR3 extends over 15 amino acids.

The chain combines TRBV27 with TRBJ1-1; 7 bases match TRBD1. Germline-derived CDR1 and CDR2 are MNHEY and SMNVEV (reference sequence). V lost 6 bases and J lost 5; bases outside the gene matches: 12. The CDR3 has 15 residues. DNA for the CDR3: TGTGCCAGCAGGTCCCCGACAGGGCGAGTGACTGAAGCTTTCTTT. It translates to CASRSPTGRVTEAFF.

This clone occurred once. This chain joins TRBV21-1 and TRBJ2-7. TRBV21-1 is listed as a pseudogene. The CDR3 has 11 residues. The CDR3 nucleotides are TGTGCCAGAGAACGTGACTACGAGCAGTACTTC. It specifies CARERDYEQYF.

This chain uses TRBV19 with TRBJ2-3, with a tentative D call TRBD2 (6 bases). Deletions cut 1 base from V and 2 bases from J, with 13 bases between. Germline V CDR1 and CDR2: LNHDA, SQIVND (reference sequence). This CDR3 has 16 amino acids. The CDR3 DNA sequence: TGTGCCAGTAGTATAGGATCCGGACTAACCACAGATACGCAGTATTTT. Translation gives CASSIGSGLTTDTQYF.

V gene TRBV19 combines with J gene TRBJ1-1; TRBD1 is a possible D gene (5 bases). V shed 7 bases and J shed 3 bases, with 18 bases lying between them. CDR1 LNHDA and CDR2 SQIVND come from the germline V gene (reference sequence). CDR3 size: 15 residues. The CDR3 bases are TGTGCCAGTAAAAAGGAGCAGGGACTGGACACTGAAGCTTTCTTT. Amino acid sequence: CASKKEQGLDTEAFF.

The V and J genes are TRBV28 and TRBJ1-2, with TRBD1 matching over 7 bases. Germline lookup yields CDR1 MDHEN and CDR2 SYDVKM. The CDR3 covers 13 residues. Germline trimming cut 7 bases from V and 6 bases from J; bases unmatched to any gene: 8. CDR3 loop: CASTQGGFHGYTF. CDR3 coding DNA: TGTGCCAGCACCCAGGGGGGATTTCATGGCTACACCTTC.

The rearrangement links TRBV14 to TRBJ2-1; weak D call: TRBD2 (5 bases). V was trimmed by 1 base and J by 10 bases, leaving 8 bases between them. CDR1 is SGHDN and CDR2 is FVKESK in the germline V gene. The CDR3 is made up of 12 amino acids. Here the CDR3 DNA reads TGTGCCAGCAGCCAAGGAGGGAGAGAGCAGTTCTTC. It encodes CASSQGGREQFF.

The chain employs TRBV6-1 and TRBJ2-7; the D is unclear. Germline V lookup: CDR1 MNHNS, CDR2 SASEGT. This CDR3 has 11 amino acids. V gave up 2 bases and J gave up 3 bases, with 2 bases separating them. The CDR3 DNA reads TGTGCCAGCAGTGAACTCTACGAGCAGTACTTC. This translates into CASSELYEQYF.

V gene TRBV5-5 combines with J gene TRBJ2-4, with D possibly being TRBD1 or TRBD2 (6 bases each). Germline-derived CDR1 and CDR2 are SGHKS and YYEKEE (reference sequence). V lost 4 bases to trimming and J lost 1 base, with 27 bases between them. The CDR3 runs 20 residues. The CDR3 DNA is TGTGCCAGCAGCGTGGACAGAGACCCCGTTGTAGCGGCGGCCAAAAACATTCAGTACTTC. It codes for CASSVDRDPVVAAAKNIQYF. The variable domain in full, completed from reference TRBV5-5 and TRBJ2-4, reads DAGVTQSPTHLIKTRGQQVTLRCSPISGHKSVSWYQQVLGQGPQFIFQYYEKEERGRGNFPDRFSARQFPNYSSELNVNALLLGDSALYLCASSVDRDPVVAAAKNIQYFGAGTRLSVL.

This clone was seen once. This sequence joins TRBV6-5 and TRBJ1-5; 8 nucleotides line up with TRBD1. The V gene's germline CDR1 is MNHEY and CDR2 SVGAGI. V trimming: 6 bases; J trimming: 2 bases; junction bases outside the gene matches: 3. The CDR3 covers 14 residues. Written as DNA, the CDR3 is TGTGCCAGCAGGTACAGGGGGGGCAATCAGCCCCAGCATTTT. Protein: CASRYRGGNQPQHF.

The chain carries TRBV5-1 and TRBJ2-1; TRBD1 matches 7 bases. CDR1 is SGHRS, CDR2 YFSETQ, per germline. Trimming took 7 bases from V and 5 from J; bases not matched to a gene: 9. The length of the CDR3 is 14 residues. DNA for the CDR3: TGCGCCAGCGGGATAGGGGGCACTAACAATGAGCAGTTCTTC. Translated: CASGIGGTNNEQFF.

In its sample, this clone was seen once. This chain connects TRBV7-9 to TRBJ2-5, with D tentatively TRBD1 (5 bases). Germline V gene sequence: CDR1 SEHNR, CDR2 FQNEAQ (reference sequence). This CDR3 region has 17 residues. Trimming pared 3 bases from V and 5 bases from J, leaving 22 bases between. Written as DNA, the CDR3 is TGTGCCAGCAGCTTTCCTCAGCAGGGTCGGCGCCGGGAGACCCAGTACTTC. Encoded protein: CASSFPQQGRRRETQYF.

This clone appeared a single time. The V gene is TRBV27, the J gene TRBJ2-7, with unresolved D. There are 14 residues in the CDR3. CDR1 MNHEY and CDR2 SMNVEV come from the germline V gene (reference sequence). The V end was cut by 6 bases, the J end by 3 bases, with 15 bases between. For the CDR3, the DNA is TGTGCCAGCAGAACCGGGCCACCTCGCTACGAGCAGTACTTC. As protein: CASRTGPPRYEQYF.